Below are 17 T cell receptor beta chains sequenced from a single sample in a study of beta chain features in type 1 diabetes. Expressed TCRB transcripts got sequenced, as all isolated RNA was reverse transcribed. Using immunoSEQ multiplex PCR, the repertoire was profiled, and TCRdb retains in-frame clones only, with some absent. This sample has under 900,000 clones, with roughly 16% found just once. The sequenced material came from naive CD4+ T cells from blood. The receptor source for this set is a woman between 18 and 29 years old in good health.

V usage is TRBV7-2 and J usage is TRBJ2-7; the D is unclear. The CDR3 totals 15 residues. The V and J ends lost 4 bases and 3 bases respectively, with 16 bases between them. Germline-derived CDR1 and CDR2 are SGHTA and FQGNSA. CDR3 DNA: TGTGCCAGCAGCTCGTCTCGCGACCGAGTCTACGAGCAGTACTTC. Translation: CASSSSRDRVYEQYF.

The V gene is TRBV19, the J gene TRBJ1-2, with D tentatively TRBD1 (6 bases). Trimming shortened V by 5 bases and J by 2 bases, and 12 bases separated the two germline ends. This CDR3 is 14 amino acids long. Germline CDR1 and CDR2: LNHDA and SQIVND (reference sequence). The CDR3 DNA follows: TGTGCCAGTAGTCTGCATCAGGGGAACTATGGCTACACCTTC. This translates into CASSLHQGNYGYTF.

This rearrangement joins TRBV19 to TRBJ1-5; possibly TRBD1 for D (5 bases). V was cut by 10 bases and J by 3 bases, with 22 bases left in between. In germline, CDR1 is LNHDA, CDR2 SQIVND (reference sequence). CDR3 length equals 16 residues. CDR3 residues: CATNVGRGSFNQPQHF. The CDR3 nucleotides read TGTGCCACCAACGTAGGGCGGGGCTCCTTCAATCAGCCCCAGCATTTT.

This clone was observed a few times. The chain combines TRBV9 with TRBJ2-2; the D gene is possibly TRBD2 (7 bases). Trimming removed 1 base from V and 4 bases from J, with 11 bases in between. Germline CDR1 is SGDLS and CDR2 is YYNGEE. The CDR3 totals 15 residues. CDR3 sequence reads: CASSVLGGGTGELFF. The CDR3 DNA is TGTGCCAGCAGCGTATTGGGAGGGGGCACCGGGGAGCTGTTTTTT.

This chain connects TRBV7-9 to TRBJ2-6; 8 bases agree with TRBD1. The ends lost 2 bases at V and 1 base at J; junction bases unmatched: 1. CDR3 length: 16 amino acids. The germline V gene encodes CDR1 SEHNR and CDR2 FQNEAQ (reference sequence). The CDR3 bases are TGTGCCAGCAGCTTAACAGGGGGTTCTGGGGCCAACGTCCTGACTTTC. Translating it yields CASSLTGGSGANVLTF.

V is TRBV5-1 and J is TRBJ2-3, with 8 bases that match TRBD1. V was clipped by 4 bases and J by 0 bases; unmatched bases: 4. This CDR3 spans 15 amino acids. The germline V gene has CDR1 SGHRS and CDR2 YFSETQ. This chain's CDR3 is CASSGGQGSTDTQYF. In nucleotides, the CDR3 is TGCGCCAGCAGCGGTGGACAGGGCAGCACAGATACGCAGTATTTT.

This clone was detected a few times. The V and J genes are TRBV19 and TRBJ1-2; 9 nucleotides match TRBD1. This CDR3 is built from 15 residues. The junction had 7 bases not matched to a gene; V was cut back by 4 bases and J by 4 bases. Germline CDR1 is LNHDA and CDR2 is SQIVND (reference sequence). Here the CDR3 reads CASSSLLTGGYGYTF. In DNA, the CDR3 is TGTGCCAGTAGTAGCCTTTTGACAGGGGGCTATGGCTACACCTTC.

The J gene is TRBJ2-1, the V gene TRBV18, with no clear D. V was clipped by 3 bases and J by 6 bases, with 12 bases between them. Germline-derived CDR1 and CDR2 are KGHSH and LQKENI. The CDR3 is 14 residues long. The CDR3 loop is CASSPGQPLNEQFF. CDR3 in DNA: TGTGCCAGCTCACCCGGGCAACCCCTCAATGAGCAGTTCTTC.

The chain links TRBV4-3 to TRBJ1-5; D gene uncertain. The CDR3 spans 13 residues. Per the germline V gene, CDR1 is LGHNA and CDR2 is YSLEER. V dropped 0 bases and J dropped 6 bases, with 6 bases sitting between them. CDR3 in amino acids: CASSQEFRQPQHF. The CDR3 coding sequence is TGCGCCAGCAGCCAAGAGTTCCGTCAGCCCCAGCATTTT.

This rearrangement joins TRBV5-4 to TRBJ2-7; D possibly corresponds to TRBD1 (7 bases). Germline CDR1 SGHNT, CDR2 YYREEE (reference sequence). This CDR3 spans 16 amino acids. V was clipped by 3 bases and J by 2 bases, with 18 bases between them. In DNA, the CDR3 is TGTGCCAGCAGCTGGGCCTCGGGACAGCGGGCCTACGAGCAGTACTTC. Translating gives CASSWASGQRAYEQYF.

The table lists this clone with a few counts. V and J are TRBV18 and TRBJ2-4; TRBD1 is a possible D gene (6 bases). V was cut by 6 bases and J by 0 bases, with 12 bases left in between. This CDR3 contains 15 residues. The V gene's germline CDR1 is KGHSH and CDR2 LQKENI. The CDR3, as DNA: TGTGCCAGCTCGCGAGACAGGATAGCCAAAAACATTCAGTACTTC. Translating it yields CASSRDRIAKNIQYF.

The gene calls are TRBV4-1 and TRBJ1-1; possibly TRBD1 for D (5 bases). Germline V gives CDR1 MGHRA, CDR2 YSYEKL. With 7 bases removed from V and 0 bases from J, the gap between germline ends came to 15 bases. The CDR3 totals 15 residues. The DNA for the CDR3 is TGCGCCAGCAAAAGGGGAGTTGGAATGAACACTGAAGCTTTCTTT. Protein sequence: CASKRGVGMNTEAFF.

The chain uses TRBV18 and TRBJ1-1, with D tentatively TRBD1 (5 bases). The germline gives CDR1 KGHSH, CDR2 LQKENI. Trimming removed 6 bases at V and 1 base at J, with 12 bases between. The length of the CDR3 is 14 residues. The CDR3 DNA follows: TGTGCCAGCTCCCTAGCCACAGGGAACACTGAAGCTTTCTTT. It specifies CASSLATGNTEAFF.

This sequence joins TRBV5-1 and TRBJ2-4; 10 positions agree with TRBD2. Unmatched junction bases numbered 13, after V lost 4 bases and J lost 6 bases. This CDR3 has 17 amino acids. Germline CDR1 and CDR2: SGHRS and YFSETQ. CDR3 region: CASSQGLAITSGNIQYF. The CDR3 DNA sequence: TGCGCCAGCAGCCAGGGACTAGCGATCACTTCAGGAAACATTCAGTACTTC.

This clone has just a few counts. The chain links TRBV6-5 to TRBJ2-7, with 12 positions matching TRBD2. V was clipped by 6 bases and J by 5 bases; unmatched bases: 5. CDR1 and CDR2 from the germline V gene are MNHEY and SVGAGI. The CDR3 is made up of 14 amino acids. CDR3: CASSELAGGNEQYF. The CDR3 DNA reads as TGTGCCAGCAGCGAACTAGCGGGAGGCAACGAGCAGTACTTC.

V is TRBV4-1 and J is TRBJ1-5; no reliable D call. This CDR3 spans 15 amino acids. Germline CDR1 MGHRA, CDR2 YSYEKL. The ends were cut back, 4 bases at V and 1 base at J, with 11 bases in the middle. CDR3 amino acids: CASSLFGLSNQPQHF. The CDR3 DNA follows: TGCGCCAGCAGCCTCTTCGGGCTAAGCAATCAGCCCCAGCATTTT.

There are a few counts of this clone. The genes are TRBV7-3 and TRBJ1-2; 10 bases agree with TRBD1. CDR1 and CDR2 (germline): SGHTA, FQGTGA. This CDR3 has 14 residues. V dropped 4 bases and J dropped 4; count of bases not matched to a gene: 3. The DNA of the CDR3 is TGTGCCAGCAGCTCGGGACAGGGGAGCTATGGCTACACCTTC. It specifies CASSSGQGSYGYTF.